Below are 26 T cell receptor beta chains sequenced from a single sample in a study of regulatory T cells in long-lasting Graves disease. HTBI primers from iRepertoire and Arm-PCR of CDR3 regions yielded the TCR beta libraries. TCRdb processed the multiplex PCR reads anew with MiXCR; each CDR3 protein has one entry. The sample has 450,000 or so distinct CDR3 sequences, approximately 23% seen once. Time point noted: persistent/refractory GD, antithyroid drugs over 5 years with positive TRAb. PBMCs provided the RNA from which the TCR library was made. The material was peripheral blood mononuclear cells (PBMCs), obtained when the disease was refractory, from a patient treated with antithyroid drugs. These receptors all come from a female donor with Graves disease.

The chain carries TRBV5-5 and TRBJ2-2; D is ambiguous. The V and J ends lost 6 bases and 4 bases respectively, with 7 bases between them. The CDR3 spans 12 residues. Germline loops: CDR1 SGHKS, CDR2 YYEKEE (reference sequence). The CDR3 bases are TGTGCCAGCACTGAAGCCACCGGGGAGCTGTTTTTT. It yields the protein CASTEATGELFF.

A remark on this clonotype: A single base separates this from a much larger clone, so it may be a read error. The rearrangement links TRBV6-1 to TRBJ1-2; tentatively, D is TRBD1 (5 bases). V was pared by 8 bases and J by 2 bases, with 15 bases between. The V gene's germline CDR1 is MNHNS and CDR2 SASEGT. This CDR3 has 14 amino acids. CDR3 bases: TGTGCCAGCGGTAGGGACGGGAGGAACTATGGCTACACCTTC. Protein sequence: CASGRDGRNYGYTF.

The V call is TRBV6-1, the J call TRBJ2-2; D tentatively fits TRBD1 or TRBD2 (6 bases each). V was shortened by 4 bases and J by 3 bases, with 12 bases between the two germline ends. The V gene's germline CDR1 is MNHNS and CDR2 SASEGT. This CDR3 has 15 amino acids. The CDR3 sequence is CASSVGGLYTGELFF. The CDR3 DNA sequence: TGTGCCAGCAGTGTAGGGGGGCTGTACACCGGGGAGCTGTTTTTT.

Ten or more counts support this clonotype. The J gene is TRBJ2-5, the V gene TRBV7-2, with a possible D match to TRBD2 (6 bases). Germline V gene sequence: CDR1 SGHTA, CDR2 FQGNSA. There are 13 residues in the CDR3. Trimming shortened V by 5 bases and J by 5 bases, and 12 bases separated the two germline ends. This chain's CDR3 is CASSPPSAETQYF. The CDR3 nucleotides read TGTGCCAGCAGCCCCCCTAGCGCGGAGACCCAGTACTTC.

A word on this clonotype: A single base separates this from a much larger clone, so it may be a read error. The chain uses TRBV13 and TRBJ2-5, with D unclear. Trimming pared 6 bases from V and 1 base from J, leaving 9 bases between. CDR3 length equals 13 residues. In germline, CDR1 is PRHDT, CDR2 FYEKMQ (reference sequence). CDR3 amino acids: CASSGLVQETQYF. CDR3 bases: TGTGCCAGCAGTGGCCTGGTCCAAGAGACCCAGTACTTC.

This clonotype was seen ten or more times. This rearrangement joins TRBV5-1 to TRBJ2-4, with TRBD2 matching over 12 bases. CDR1 SGHRS and CDR2 YFSETQ come from the germline V gene. Germline trimming cut 4 bases from V and 7 bases from J; bases unmatched to any gene: 3. This CDR3 comprises 14 residues. CDR3: CASSVGLAGNIQYF. CDR3 sequence (DNA): TGCGCCAGCAGCGTGGGACTAGCGGGCAACATTCAGTACTTC. The full variable domain, its missing parts supplied by reference TRBV5-1 and TRBJ2-4, is KAGVTQTPRYLIKTRGQQVTLSCSPISGHRSVSWYQQTPGQGLQFLFEYFSETQRNKGNFPGRFSGRQFSNSRSEMNVSTLELGDSALYLCASSVGLAGNIQYFGAGTRLSVL.

Comment on this clonotype: A much larger clone differs from this one at a single base, so this may be a read error. The chain is built from TRBV12-3 or TRBV12-4 and TRBJ1-1; perhaps TRBD1 as D (5 bases). The CDR3 totals 14 residues. CDR3 DNA sequence: TGTGCCAGCATTTTACACGGGCAGGGAACTGAAGCTTTCTTT. Amino acid sequence: CASILHGQGTEAFF.

This clonotype has ten or more counts. The V and J genes are TRBV12-5 and TRBJ1-1, with D tentatively TRBD1 (5 bases). CDR3 size: 16 residues. The ends were cut back, 6 bases at V and 3 bases at J, with 20 bases in the middle. CDR1 is LGHNT and CDR2 is FRNRAP in the germline V gene. Written as DNA, the CDR3 is TGTGCTAGTGGGAATTACGGTCGCGGAGGGGACACTGAAGCTTTCTTT. It codes for CASGNYGRGGDTEAFF.

The sample holds many counts of this clonotype. This chain joins TRBV7-2 and TRBJ2-7; the D gene is possibly TRBD2 (5 bases). Trimming stripped 3 bases from V and 0 bases from J, with 21 bases between. The length of the CDR3 is 18 residues. Germline V gene data show CDR1 as SGHTA and CDR2 as FQGNSA. In nucleotides, the CDR3 is TGTGCCAGCAGCTTCAGGCCGCCCTTCCGGGGTAGCTCCTACGAGCAGTACTTC. Protein product: CASSFRPPFRGSSYEQYF.

In the case of this clonotype: With a much larger clone just one base away, this may be a read error. The chain recombines TRBV2 with TRBJ2-7; D gene unclear. The germline gives CDR1 SNHLY, CDR2 FYNNEI. There are 14 residues in the CDR3. This chain's CDR3 is CASSGDTQLHERYF. The DNA for the CDR3 is TGTGCCAGCAGTGGGGATACCCAACTCCACGAGCGGTACTTC.

The chain uses TRBV7-2 and TRBJ2-2, with 7 bases fitting TRBD1. The CDR3 consists of 17 residues. The V gene's germline CDR1 is SGHTA and CDR2 FQGNSA. Trimming took 1 base from V and 6 from J; bases not matched to a gene: 11. CDR3: CASSLGDRARPSGELFF. DNA for the CDR3: TGTGCCAGCAGCTTAGGAGACAGGGCGCGGCCCTCCGGGGAGCTGTTTTTT. Based on the CDR3 plus reference TRBV7-2 and TRBJ2-2, the full variable domain is GAGVSQSPSNKVTEKGKDVELRCDPISGHTALYWYRQSLGQGLEFLIYFQGNSAPDKSGLPSDRFSAERTGGSVSTLTIQRTQQEDSAVYLCASSLGDRARPSGELFFGEGSRLTVL.

This clonotype was detected ten times or more. The V gene is TRBV7-9, the J gene TRBJ1-4; 9 bases align to TRBD1. The CDR3 consists of 14 residues. V dropped 5 bases and J dropped 8; count of bases not matched to a gene: 6. Germline values: CDR1 SEHNR, CDR2 FQNEAQ (reference sequence). CDR3 sequence reads: CASSQGQGWEKLFF. CDR3 bases: TGTGCCAGCAGCCAGGGACAGGGCTGGGAAAAACTGTTTTTT.

This clonotype has a handful of counts. CDR3 protein: CASGGGHGGYTF. DNA for the CDR3: TGTGCCAGCGGAGGGGGGCACGGTGGCTACACCTTC. This sequence joins TRBV7-2 and TRBJ1-2; TRBD1 is a possible D gene (6 bases). CDR1 and CDR2 (germline): SGHTA, FQGNSA. The CDR3 has 12 residues. The V gene lost 8 bases and the J gene lost 7 bases, with 14 bases spanning the gap. Drawing the rest from reference TRBV7-2 and TRBJ1-2, the complete variable domain is GAGVSQSPSNKVTEKGKDVELRCDPISGHTALYWYRQSLGQGLEFLIYFQGNSAPDKSGLPSDRFSAERTGGSVSTLTIQRTQQEDSAVYLCASGGGHGGYTFGSGTRLTVV.

V usage is TRBV9 and J usage is TRBJ2-1; no reliable D call. The germline gives CDR1 SGDLS, CDR2 YYNGEE. V was shortened by 7 bases and J by 2 bases, with 4 bases between the two germline ends. There are 11 residues in the CDR3. CDR3 amino acids: CASGTYNEQFF. Here the CDR3 DNA reads TGTGCCAGCGGGACCTACAATGAGCAGTTCTTC.

This clonotype was seen many times. This chain joins TRBV28 and TRBJ2-5, with 8 bases that match TRBD2. The V gene's germline CDR1 is MDHEN and CDR2 SYDVKM. The CDR3 covers 15 residues. V shed 5 bases, J shed 4 bases, and the junction held 9 bases outside the gene matches. The CDR3: CASSLAGSFGETQYF. The CDR3 nucleotides are TGTGCCAGCAGTCTAGCGGGCTCTTTTGGAGAGACCCAGTACTTC.

This clonotype was found many times. This chain connects TRBV12-3 or TRBV12-4 to TRBJ2-5; 9 nucleotides agree with TRBD1. V shed 5 bases, J shed 6 bases, and the junction held 7 bases outside the gene matches. The CDR3 sequence is 14 residues long. In DNA, the CDR3 is TGTGCCAGCAGTCCCGGGACAGGGAGACAGACCCAGTACTTC. Translated: CASSPGTGRQTQYF.

This clonotype was seen only a few times. The chain carries TRBV28 and TRBJ1-5; 10 bases are a match to TRBD1. Germline loops: CDR1 MDHEN, CDR2 SYDVKM. Losses at the gene ends were 3 bases for V and 4 bases for J; bases not matched to a gene: 15. There are 19 residues in the CDR3. CDR3 sequence: CASSFTGTGDSVGNQPQHF. CDR3 coding DNA: TGTGCCAGCAGTTTTACCGGGACAGGGGATTCTGTAGGTAATCAGCCCCAGCATTTT.

This clonotype came up a few times. The rearrangement links TRBV2 to TRBJ2-1; D unresolved. This CDR3 has 17 residues. Germline assignment: CDR1 SNHLY and CDR2 FYNNEI. Trimming removed 2 bases from V and 7 bases from J, with 21 bases in between. CDR3 protein: CASSELPGSLRRNEQFF. The CDR3 coding sequence is TGTGCCAGCAGTGAACTTCCCGGATCCCTCCGACGGAATGAGCAGTTCTTC.

This clonotype has at least ten counts. The chain recombines TRBV28 with TRBJ2-5; 14 bases are a match to TRBD2. From germline, CDR1 is MDHEN and CDR2 SYDVKM. This CDR3 spans 14 amino acids. V lost 5 bases and J lost 5; bases outside the gene matches: 1. CDR3 residues: CASSRTSGRETQYF. Written as DNA, the CDR3 is TGTGCCAGCAGTCGGACTAGCGGGAGGGAGACCCAGTACTTC. The full variable domain, its missing parts supplied by reference TRBV28 and TRBJ2-5, is DVKVTQSSRYLVKRTGEKVFLECVQDMDHENMFWYRQDPGLGLRLIYFSYDVKMKEKGDIPEGYSVSREKKERFSLILESASTNQTSMYLCASSRTSGRETQYFGPGTRLLVL.

This clonotype has just a few counts. The V and J genes are TRBV12-3 or TRBV12-4 and TRBJ1-2, with TRBD1 matching over 7 bases. Losses at the gene ends were 4 bases for V and 4 bases for J; bases not matched to a gene: 12. The CDR3 loop spans 16 amino acids. CDR3 DNA sequence: TGTGCCAGCAGTTCCATAAGACAACAGGGGCCCTATGGCTACACCTTC. Its translation: CASSSIRQQGPYGYTF.

The rearrangement joins TRBV9 to TRBJ1-2; no definite D call. This CDR3 contains 14 residues. With 4 bases removed from V and 4 bases from J, the gap between germline ends came to 14 bases. CDR1 and CDR2 from the germline V gene are SGDLS and YYNGEE. The CDR3 nucleotides read TGTGCCAGCAGCCCCTGGGCAGAAGGCTATGGCTACACCTTC. Residues: CASSPWAEGYGYTF.

The chain links TRBV28 to TRBJ2-1; D is uncertain. V was pared by 3 bases and J by 9 bases, with 18 bases between. This CDR3 has 15 residues. Germline V gene sequence: CDR1 MDHEN, CDR2 SYDVKM. CDR3 region: CASSFLRGGLGEQFF. The CDR3 coding sequence is TGTGCCAGCAGTTTCCTACGTGGTGGCCTCGGTGAGCAGTTCTTC.

Ten or more counts support this clonotype. The CDR3 DNA follows: TGTGCCAGCACCACTGGGGGGGCCGAGCAGTACTTC. It translates to CASTTGGAEQYF. V is TRBV28 and J is TRBJ2-7; possible D gene TRBD2, 7 bases. CDR3 length: 12 amino acids. From germline, CDR1 is MDHEN and CDR2 SYDVKM. The V end lost 7 bases, the J end lost 6 bases, and 13 bases lay between the germline ends. Variable domain in full (rest from reference TRBV28 and TRBJ2-7): DVKVTQSSRYLVKRTGEKVFLECVQDMDHENMFWYRQDPGLGLRLIYFSYDVKMKEKGDIPEGYSVSREKKERFSLILESASTNQTSMYLCASTTGGAEQYFGPGTRLTVT.

This clonotype was counted many times. This chain connects TRBV28 to TRBJ1-2; D remains unclear. Trimming took off 7 bases at V and 9 bases at J, with 12 bases between the two ends. Germline CDR1 and CDR2: MDHEN and SYDVKM. This CDR3 is 11 amino acids long. The CDR3 region is CASKKVARYTF. The CDR3 coding sequence is TGTGCCAGCAAGAAGGTTGCACGCTACACCTTC.

This clonotype was counted many times. The V and J genes are TRBV11-2 and TRBJ2-7; 11 bases fit TRBD2. V trimming: 0 bases; J trimming: 2 bases; junction bases outside the gene matches: 12. Germline loops: CDR1 SGHAT, CDR2 FQNNGV. The CDR3 extends over 19 amino acids. CDR3 DNA sequence: TGTGCCAGCAGCTTAGATCTCGTAAGGCTAGCGGGGGGTCCCTACGAGCAGTACTTC. Its translation is CASSLDLVRLAGGPYEQYF.

The V call is TRBV6-2 or TRBV6-3, the J call TRBJ2-1; D not resolved. The CDR3 is made up of 14 amino acids. Germline assignment: CDR1 MNHEY and CDR2 SVGEGT. V was pared by 6 bases and J by 3 bases, with 12 bases between. Written as DNA, the CDR3 is TGTGCCAGCAGCTTCAAAGTGGTCTACAATGAGCAGTTCTTC. Translated, it gives CASSFKVVYNEQFF.